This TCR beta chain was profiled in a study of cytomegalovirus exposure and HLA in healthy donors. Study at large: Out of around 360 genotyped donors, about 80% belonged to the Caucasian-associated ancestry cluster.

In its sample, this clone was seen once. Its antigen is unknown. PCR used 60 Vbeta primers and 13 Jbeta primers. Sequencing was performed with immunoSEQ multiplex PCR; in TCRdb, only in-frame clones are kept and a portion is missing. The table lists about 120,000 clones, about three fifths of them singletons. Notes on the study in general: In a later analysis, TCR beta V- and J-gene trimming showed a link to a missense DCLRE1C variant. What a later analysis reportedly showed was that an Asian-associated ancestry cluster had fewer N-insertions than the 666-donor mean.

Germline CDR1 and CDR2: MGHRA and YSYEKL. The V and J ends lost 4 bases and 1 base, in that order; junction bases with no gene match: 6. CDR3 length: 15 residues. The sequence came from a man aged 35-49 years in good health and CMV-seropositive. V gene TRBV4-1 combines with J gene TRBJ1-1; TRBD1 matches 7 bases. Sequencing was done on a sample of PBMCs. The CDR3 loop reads CASSLAGTENTEAFF. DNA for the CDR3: TGCGCCAGCAGCCTAGCCGGGACAGAGAACACTGAAGCTTTCTTT.